This paragraph covers one T cell receptor (beta chain) sequence. This record belongs to a study of blood T cell repertoires in COVID-19. Study information: PBMCs, B-cell-depleted T cells, or T cells provided the cDNA or gDNA that made up the material.

Data came from immunoSEQ multiplex PCR; TCRdb stores just in-frame clones and leaves some out. Found here are roughly 140,000 clones, roughly four fifths of them singletons; the top ten hold around 1.6%. Trimming took 4 bases from V and 4 from J; bases not matched to a gene: 8. Germline CDR1 and CDR2: SGHTA and FQGTGA. The CDR3 length is 15 residues. The sequenced sample was PBMCs or T cells enriched from blood (not recorded which). V is TRBV7-3 and J is TRBJ2-7; TRBD2 aligns across 9 bases. This TCR derives from a woman between 18 and 29 years old who had been exposed to COVID-19. Written as DNA, the CDR3 is TGTGCCAGCAGCTCGAGTAGCGGGAGCTCGTACGAGCAGTACTTC. Translating gives CASSSSSGSSYEQYF.